The 30 T cell receptor beta chains below were found in one sample sequenced in a study of blood T cell repertoires in COVID-19. The repertoire was sequenced with immunoSEQ multiplex PCR; TCRdb's copy has only in-frame clones and lacks some. The sample gives a few hundred thousand clones, roughly 90% of which show up once; about 2% is in the top ten. What was sequenced was peripheral blood. The receptors derive from a man aged 25-45 years with active or convalescent COVID-19.

The chain couples TRBV7-9 to TRBJ2-7, with 9 bases identical to TRBD1. Germline-derived CDR1 and CDR2 are SEHNR and FQNEAQ (reference sequence). V shed 1 base, J shed 1 base, and the junction held 2 bases outside the gene matches. The CDR3 contains 15 residues. The DNA for the CDR3 is TGTGCCAGCAGCTTAGAAGGGACAGGGTCCTACGAGCAGTACTTC. Amino acid sequence: CASSLEGTGSYEQYF. Variable domain in full (rest from reference TRBV7-9 and TRBJ2-7): DTGVSQNPRHKITKRGQNVTFRCDPISEHNRLYWYRQTLGQGPEFLTYFQNEAQLEKSRLLSDRFSAERPKGSFSTLEIQRTEQGDSAMYLCASSLEGTGSYEQYFGPGTRLTVT.

The rearrangement uses TRBV3-1 (or the pseudogene TRBV3-2) and TRBJ2-2; TRBD2 aligns across 12 bases. This CDR3 has 18 amino acids. Trimming took 4 bases from V and 4 from J; bases not matched to a gene: 10. CDR1 and CDR2 (germline): LGHDT, YNNKEL (reference sequence). CDR3 residues: CASSRGLAGSVGTGELFF. CDR3 nucleotides: TGTGCCAGCAGCCGGGGACTAGCGGGTAGCGTCGGCACCGGGGAGCTGTTTTTT.

The chain recombines TRBV6-5 with TRBJ1-1; 10 bases are a match to TRBD1. Trimming cost V 8 bases and J 4 bases; bases outside gene matches: 4. The CDR3 is 13 residues long. Germline V gives CDR1 MNHEY, CDR2 SVGAGI. Written as DNA, the CDR3 is TGTGCCAGCGGGGGACAGGGGACCACTGAAGCTTTCTTT. Protein sequence: CASGGQGTTEAFF.

This chain links TRBV4-3 with TRBJ2-1, with TRBD1 matching over 8 bases. V lost 6 bases, J lost 8 bases, and 12 bases stayed unmatched. CDR1 and CDR2 (germline): LGHNA, YSLEER. The CDR3 has 15 residues. The CDR3 loop is CASRVWDRSGYEQFF. Written as DNA, the CDR3 is TGCGCCAGCAGGGTATGGGACAGGTCTGGATATGAGCAGTTCTTC.

This chain joins TRBV5-6 and TRBJ1-1; tentatively, D is TRBD1 (5 bases). This CDR3 comprises 13 residues. CDR1 is SGHDT and CDR2 is YYEEEE in the germline V gene. Deletions cut 1 base from V and 5 bases from J, with 9 bases between. The CDR3: CASSLQGPTEAFF. The CDR3 DNA sequence: TGTGCCAGCAGCTTGCAGGGTCCGACTGAAGCTTTCTTT. The whole variable domain, filled in from reference TRBV5-6 and TRBJ1-1, reads DAGVTQSPTHLIKTRGQQVTLRCSPKSGHDTVSWYQQALGQGPQFIFQYYEEEERQRGNFPDRFSGHQFPNYSSELNVNALLLGDSALYLCASSLQGPTEAFFGQGTRLTVV.

The chain employs TRBV6-1 and TRBJ2-3; 10 nucleotides line up with TRBD2. The V gene end was trimmed by 3 bases and the J gene end by 0 bases; junction bases not matched to a gene: 3. The CDR3 runs 16 residues. Germline loops: CDR1 MNHNS, CDR2 SASEGT. In DNA form, the CDR3 reads TGTGCCAGCAGTGATCTAGCGGGGGAGAGCACAGATACGCAGTATTTT. Protein product: CASSDLAGESTDTQYF.

This chain's CDR3 is CASSDGGLAFF. Here the CDR3 DNA reads TGTGCCAGCAGTGACGGCGGACTAGCTTTCTTT. The chain uses TRBV6-4 and TRBJ1-1; no clear D. Germline CDR1 is MRHNA and CDR2 is SNTAGT. This CDR3 comprises 11 residues. V was pared by 2 bases and J by 10 bases, with 8 bases between.

The table lists this clone with a count of one. The chain is built from TRBV5-1 and TRBJ2-5; D unclear. Germline CDR1 reads SGHRS; CDR2 reads YFSETQ. The CDR3 runs 13 residues. V lost 1 base and J 2 bases, leaving 6 bases between the germline ends. In DNA, the CDR3 is TGCGCCAGCAGCTTGCCAGATCAAGAGACCCAGTACTTC. This encodes CASSLPDQETQYF.

The CDR3 protein is CSARPGQGTTGGTEAFF. In nucleotides, the CDR3 is TGCAGCGCCCGACCGGGACAGGGGACGACGGGGGGCACTGAAGCTTTCTTT. The chain is built from TRBV29-1 and TRBJ1-1; TRBD1 matches at 10 bases. This CDR3 spans 17 amino acids. Unmatched junction bases numbered 18, after V lost 7 bases and J lost 4 bases. Germline assignment: CDR1 SQVTM and CDR2 ANQGSEA.

V gene TRBV9 combines with J gene TRBJ2-7; a weak D match, TRBD1 (6 bases). With 0 bases removed from V and 1 base from J, the gap between germline ends came to 11 bases. The CDR3 runs 15 residues. Germline V gene lookup returns CDR1 SGDLS and CDR2 YYNGEE. The CDR3 coding sequence is TGTGCCAGCAGCGTAGCGGCAGGGGAATCCTACGAGCAGTACTTC. It yields the protein CASSVAAGESYEQYF.

There are a few counts of this clone. The rearrangement uses TRBV19 and TRBJ2-7, with TRBD2 identical over 9 bases. CDR1 and CDR2 (germline): LNHDA, SQIVND (reference sequence). V shed 5 bases and J 2 bases; nucleotides not matched to a gene: 4. The CDR3 covers 14 residues. CDR3 loop: CASSEAGGPYEQYF. The CDR3 region has the DNA TGTGCCAGTAGTGAAGCGGGGGGACCCTACGAGCAGTACTTC.

The chain joins TRBV29-1 to TRBJ2-7; TRBD1 aligns across 7 bases. The V gene's germline CDR1 is SQVTM and CDR2 ANQGSEA. The CDR3 sequence is 12 residues long. V trimming: 4 bases; J trimming: 3 bases; junction bases outside the gene matches: 3. The CDR3 DNA is TGCAGCGTTGGGACAGGCGTCTACGAGCAGTACTTC. Its protein is CSVGTGVYEQYF.

The V and J genes are TRBV4-1 and TRBJ2-5; 14 bases fit TRBD2. J lost 0 bases, V lost 3 bases, and 3 bases had no gene match. Germline V gene lookup returns CDR1 MGHRA and CDR2 YSYEKL. CDR3 length equals 17 residues. The CDR3 loop reads CASSQTGLAGDQETQYF. The CDR3 nucleotides are TGCGCCAGCAGCCAGACGGGACTAGCGGGGGACCAAGAGACCCAGTACTTC.

The chain combines TRBV18 with TRBJ2-1; 9 nucleotides align to TRBD2. The J segment lost 6 bases and the V segment lost 1 base, leaving 10 bases of the junction unmatched. In germline, CDR1 is KGHSH, CDR2 LQKENI. The CDR3 extends over 17 amino acids. CDR3 protein: CASSPLPGTSPINEQFF. CDR3 DNA sequence: TGTGCCAGCTCACCACTTCCCGGGACTAGCCCAATCAATGAGCAGTTCTTC.

The chain combines TRBV13 with TRBJ1-1; D possibly corresponds to TRBD1 (5 bases). Trimming shortened V by 0 bases and J by 1 base, and 12 bases separated the two germline ends. Germline CDR1 and CDR2: PRHDT and FYEKMQ (reference sequence). This CDR3 region has 16 residues. CDR3 in DNA: TGTGCCAGCAGCTTAGGGTTGGACACAGGGAACACTGAAGCTTTCTTT. Translated: CASSLGLDTGNTEAFF.

This chain uses TRBV6-5 with TRBJ2-5; the match to TRBD1 covers 8 bases. This CDR3 is 12 amino acids long. The germline V gene encodes CDR1 MNHEY and CDR2 SVGAGI. J was trimmed by 5 bases and V by 6 bases; bases with no gene match: 2. The DNA for the CDR3 is TGTGCCAGCAGGGACAGGGTTGAGACCCAGTACTTC. This sequence encodes CASRDRVETQYF.

This chain uses TRBV19 with TRBJ2-3, with D maybe TRBD1 (6 bases). The ends were cut back, 4 bases at V and 0 bases at J, with 14 bases in the middle. Germline V gene sequence: CDR1 LNHDA, CDR2 SQIVND (reference sequence). The CDR3 is 16 amino acids. CDR3 bases: TGTGCCAGTAGTAAAAATGGCAGGGGAAGCACAGATACGCAGTATTTT. The encoded protein is CASSKNGRGSTDTQYF. The whole variable domain, remainder taken from reference TRBV19 and TRBJ2-3, is DGGITQSPKYLFRKEGQNVTLSCEQNLNHDAMYWYRQDPGQGLRLIYYSQIVNDFQKGDIAEGYSVSREKKESFPLTVTSAQKNPTAFYLCASSKNGRGSTDTQYFGPGTRLTVL.

The chain links TRBV6-6 to TRBJ2-3; no reliable D call. V was clipped by 5 bases and J by 2 bases, with 20 bases between them. The CDR3 covers 17 residues. CDR1 is MNHNY, CDR2 SVGAGI, per germline (reference sequence). In nucleotides, the CDR3 is TGTGCCAGCAGTCCCTTTCCGCCGGTGCGCGCCACAGATACGCAGTATTTT. It specifies CASSPFPPVRATDTQYF.

The rearrangement joins TRBV4-2 to TRBJ2-5; D is uncertain. V lost 4 bases and J 5 bases, leaving 17 bases between the germline ends. This CDR3 has 15 amino acids. Germline values: CDR1 LGHNA, CDR2 YNFKEQ. As DNA, the CDR3 is TGTGCCAGCAGCCCCGTGGGTTTTGAGGTGGAGACCCAGTACTTC. Its translation is CASSPVGFEVETQYF.

The CDR3 region is CASSATPRGGEQFF. The CDR3 DNA sequence: TGTGCCAGCTCAGCAACTCCCCGGGGAGGTGAGCAGTTCTTC. This sequence joins TRBV18 and TRBJ2-1, with a possible D match to TRBD2 (6 bases). CDR3 length: 14 residues. Trimming took 5 bases from V and 9 from J, leaving 17 bases between them. Germline CDR1 and CDR2: KGHSH and LQKENI.

The chain uses TRBV12-3 or TRBV12-4 and TRBJ2-4; TRBD1 is a possible D gene (6 bases). The CDR3 runs 13 residues. Trimming stripped 5 bases from V and 6 bases from J, with 11 bases between. CDR3 residues: CASSPGGGNIQYF. The CDR3 DNA reads as TGTGCCAGCAGTCCTGGGGGCGGAAACATTCAGTACTTC.

The genes are TRBV5-8 and TRBJ1-3; D gene ambiguous. This CDR3 region has 16 residues. V gave up 4 bases and J gave up 3 bases, with 17 bases separating them. CDR1 is SGHTS, CDR2 YDEGEE, per germline. The CDR3 spells CASSPAGMSFGNTIYF. CDR3 sequence (DNA): TGTGCCAGCAGCCCTGCGGGGATGAGCTTTGGAAACACCATATATTTT.

This rearrangement joins TRBV30 to TRBJ1-2; 8 nucleotides agree with TRBD1. The J segment lost 2 bases and the V segment lost 5 bases, leaving 19 bases of the junction unmatched. This CDR3 is 18 amino acids long. The germline CDR1 and CDR2 sequences are GTSNPN and SVGIG (reference sequence). The CDR3 loop reads CAWGRGQGEFQLNYGYTF. CDR3 in DNA: TGTGCCTGGGGGCGCGGACAGGGAGAATTCCAGCTAAACTATGGCTACACCTTC.

The rearrangement uses TRBV14 and TRBJ1-1; 7 bases line up with TRBD1. CDR1 is SGHDN, CDR2 FVKESK, per germline. The CDR3 is made up of 21 amino acids. The V gene end was trimmed by 2 bases and the J gene end by 4 bases; junction bases not matched to a gene: 25. The CDR3 here is CASSQTVGMITGEVLGTEAFF. The CDR3 DNA reads TGTGCCAGCAGCCAAACAGTTGGGATGATTACAGGGGAAGTTTTGGGCACTGAAGCTTTCTTT.

The chain uses TRBV18 and TRBJ1-3, with D perhaps TRBD1 (5 bases). Looked up from germline, CDR1 is KGHSH and CDR2 is LQKENI. CDR3 length: 16 residues. The ends were cut back, 3 bases at V and 0 bases at J, with 12 bases in the middle. DNA of the CDR3: TGTGCCAGCTCACCCCCGGGGGGGGTCTCTGGAAACACCATATATTTT. This sequence encodes CASSPPGGVSGNTIYF.

V usage is TRBV7-8 and J usage is TRBJ1-5, with 8 positions matching TRBD1. The CDR3 is 14 residues long. V shed 3 bases, J shed 5 bases, and the junction held 3 bases outside the gene matches. Germline V gene data show CDR1 as SGHVS and CDR2 as FQNEAQ. CDR3 in amino acids: CASSFNRGDQPQHF. DNA of the CDR3: TGTGCCAGCAGCTTTAACAGGGGGGATCAGCCCCAGCATTTT.

The chain has TRBV9 and TRBJ1-5, with D uncertain. V lost 0 bases and J 2 bases, leaving 9 bases between the germline ends. This CDR3 contains 15 residues. From germline, CDR1 is SGDLS and CDR2 YYNGEE. CDR3 residues: CASSVDGLGNQPQHF. CDR3 DNA sequence: TGTGCCAGCAGCGTAGATGGGCTTGGCAATCAGCCCCAGCATTTT. The whole variable domain, remainder taken from reference TRBV9 and TRBJ1-5, is DSGVTQTPKHLITATGQRVTLRCSPRSGDLSVYWYQQSLDQGLQFLIQYYNGEERAKGNILERFSAQQFPDLHSELNLSSLELGDSALYFCASSVDGLGNQPQHFGDGTRLSIL.

The chain uses TRBV4-2 and TRBJ2-7, with D perhaps matching TRBD2 (6 bases). Germline V gene sequence: CDR1 LGHNA, CDR2 YNFKEQ. The V end lost 4 bases, the J end lost 2 bases, and 15 bases lay between the germline ends. The CDR3 is 15 residues long. As DNA, the CDR3 is TGTGCCAGCAGCCCGGGGATTGCGGGAACCTACGAGCAGTACTTC. Protein: CASSPGIAGTYEQYF.

The V call is TRBV5-4, the J call TRBJ2-7, with no clear D. This CDR3 spans 12 amino acids. V was shortened by 4 bases and J by 6 bases, with 11 bases between the two germline ends. Germline loops: CDR1 SGHNT, CDR2 YYREEE (reference sequence). CDR3 loop: CASSGVGGEQYF. DNA for the CDR3: TGTGCCAGCAGCGGAGTTGGTGGCGAGCAGTACTTC.

V usage is TRBV5-4 and J usage is TRBJ2-2; D unclear. The CDR3 is 16 amino acids. V lost 5 bases, J lost 1 base, and 15 bases lay in between. From germline, CDR1 is SGHNT and CDR2 YYREEE (reference sequence). The CDR3 is CASRSLVSGNTGELFF. DNA of the CDR3: TGTGCCAGCAGGTCGCTAGTGTCCGGGAACACCGGGGAGCTGTTTTTT.